A single sample is the source of the 22 T cell receptor beta chains below, sequenced in a study of blood T cells in healthy people across ages (dated by TCRdb to the mid-2010s). Library prep was done by 5' RACE. TCRdb lists the instrument as Illumina HiSeq 2500. A second about 7 to 12 cycle PCR used a sample-barcoded 5' primer and a J-beta primer mix. TCRdb applied fastp at Q25 and MiXCR to the public reads, then kept only in-frame beta chains. CDR3 protein sequences are deduplicated, and each keeps its most common genes and DNA. Recorded for this sample are about 1.4 million distinct CDR3 sequences; around 59% of them occurred a single time. The top ten clones comprise 5% to 7% of the sample. Material for sequencing was blood. All receptors come from a man between 18 and 35 years old in good health.

The rearrangement uses TRBV6-5 and TRBJ2-1, with 13 bases aligning to TRBD2. Per the germline V gene, CDR1 is MNHEY and CDR2 is SVGAGI. With 2 bases clipped from V and 14 bases from J, the junction kept 9 bases outside the gene matches. The CDR3 consists of 15 residues. The CDR3 nucleotides read TGTGCCAGCAGTTACAGCGGACTAGCGGGAGATGGGGAGTTCTTC. This encodes CASSYSGLAGDGEFF.

The rearrangement links TRBV5-1 to TRBJ2-1, with TRBD2 as a possible D gene (5 bases). The germline CDR1 and CDR2 sequences are SGHRS and YFSETQ. Trimming pared 0 bases from V and 5 bases from J, leaving 9 bases between. The CDR3 is 14 residues long. The CDR3 nucleotides read TGCGCCAGCAGCTTGGAAGAGACTAACAATGAGCAGTTCTTC. Its protein is CASSLEETNNEQFF.

This clonotype occurred a few times. The chain combines TRBV4-3 with TRBJ2-7; D is tentatively TRBD1 or TRBD2 (6 bases each). CDR3 length equals 15 residues. With 0 bases removed from V and 4 bases from J, the gap between germline ends came to 13 bases. From germline, CDR1 is LGHNA and CDR2 YSLEER. The CDR3 region has the DNA TGCGCCAGCAGCCAAGATCCGGGGGCATGGTACGAGCAGTACTTC. As protein: CASSQDPGAWYEQYF.

The genes are TRBV10-3 and TRBJ2-4; perhaps TRBD1 as D (5 bases). Near its end, the DNA agrees better with TRBJ2-7, so the J call may be wrong. Germline CDR1 is ENHRY and CDR2 is SYGVKD. The CDR3 totals 15 residues. The CDR3 reads CAISEASDITYEQYF. CDR3 nucleotides: TGTGCCATCAGTGAGGCTTCGGACATTACCTACGAGCAGTACTTC.

This clonotype was picked up a small number of times. The chain employs TRBV4-3 and TRBJ2-5, with D perhaps TRBD1 (5 bases). The end of the DNA aligns better with TRBJ2-7, so the J call may be wrong. The CDR3 is made up of 15 amino acids. From germline, CDR1 is LGHNA and CDR2 YSLEER. The CDR3 bases are TGCGCCAGCAGCCAAGATAGGACAACCTCCTACGAGCAGTACTTC. Translation gives CASSQDRTTSYEQYF.

The V and J genes are TRBV20-1 and TRBJ2-7, with 9 nucleotides matching TRBD1. Germline CDR1 and CDR2: DFQATT and SNEGSKA (reference sequence). The V and J ends lost 3 bases and 7 bases, in that order; junction bases with no gene match: 16. The CDR3 sequence is 16 residues long. CDR3 coding DNA: TGCAGTGCTAGGTCGATGGGACAGGGTTTAGTCAATGAGCAGTACTTC. Encoded protein: CSARSMGQGLVNEQYF.

The J gene is TRBJ2-7, the V gene TRBV10-2, with D unresolved. Germline V gene sequence: CDR1 WSHSY, CDR2 SAAADI. V was clipped by 3 bases and J by 3 bases, with 9 bases between them. The CDR3 contains 13 residues. Here the CDR3 reads CASSENTYYEQYF. DNA of the CDR3: TGCGCCAGCAGTGAAAACACTTACTACGAGCAGTACTTC.

The J gene is TRBJ2-1, the V gene TRBV24-1, with 11 positions matching TRBD2. The J segment lost 2 bases and the V segment lost 6 bases, leaving 8 bases of the junction unmatched. CDR1 is KGHDR and CDR2 is SFDVKD in the germline V gene. CDR3 length equals 17 residues. CDR3 in amino acids: CATSPSGRSITYNEQFF. Here the CDR3 DNA reads TGTGCCACCAGTCCTAGCGGGAGGTCCATCACCTACAATGAGCAGTTCTTC.

This chain joins TRBV15 and TRBJ2-7; tentatively, D is TRBD1 (5 bases). This CDR3 region has 14 residues. CDR1 and CDR2 (germline): LNHNV, YYDKDF (reference sequence). The V end was cut by 0 bases, the J end by 0 bases, with 6 bases between. The CDR3 spells CATSREGASYEQYF. For the CDR3, the DNA is TGTGCCACCAGCAGAGAAGGGGCCTCCTACGAGCAGTACTTC.

This chain connects TRBV20-1 to TRBJ2-7, with 9 bases fitting TRBD1. CDR1 is DFQATT, CDR2 SNEGSKA, per germline (reference sequence). The CDR3 covers 15 residues. V shed 0 bases, J shed 7 bases, and the junction held 10 bases outside the gene matches. CDR3 bases: TGCAGTGCTAGAGATGGCAGGACAGGGGTGGGTGAGCAGTACTTC. This sequence encodes CSARDGRTGVGEQYF.

The V gene is TRBV28, the J gene TRBJ2-5; TRBD1 matches at 9 bases. TRBJ2-7 explains the end of the DNA better; the J call may be wrong. Per the germline V gene, CDR1 is MDHEN and CDR2 is SYDVKM. The CDR3 is 15 amino acids. The CDR3 is CASRDSKTGGYEQYF. DNA of the CDR3: TGTGCCAGCAGGGATTCCAAGACAGGGGGTTACGAGCAGTACTTC.

The rearrangement uses TRBV27 and TRBJ2-1, with 7 bases matching TRBD1. After removal of 8 bases from V and 7 bases from J, the junction contained 11 bases not matched to a gene. CDR1 MNHEY and CDR2 SMNVEV come from the germline V gene (reference sequence). CDR3 length equals 14 residues. Here the CDR3 DNA reads TGTGCCAGCGCAGCGACAGGGTCGGGTAATGAGCAGTTCTTC. Translated: CASAATGSGNEQFF.

The chain is built from TRBV28 and TRBJ2-7; 9 bases fit TRBD2. Germline lookup yields CDR1 MDHEN and CDR2 SYDVKM. V trimming: 3 bases; J trimming: 3 bases; junction bases outside the gene matches: 15. The CDR3 runs to 18 residues. CDR3 DNA sequence: TGTGCCAGCAGTTTTCCCCCCTCTAGCGGGACAACCGGCTACGAGCAGTACTTC. As protein: CASSFPPSSGTTGYEQYF.

This chain links TRBV9 with TRBJ2-3; D is perhaps TRBD2 (6 bases). The CDR3 spans 16 residues. Looked up from germline, CDR1 is SGDLS and CDR2 is YYNGEE. V was trimmed by 4 bases and J by 2 bases, leaving 17 bases between them. The CDR3 is CASSPGGSGVTDTQYF. The CDR3 nucleotides read TGTGCCAGCAGCCCCGGAGGGAGTGGCGTCACAGATACGCAGTATTTT.

The chain combines TRBV28 with TRBJ1-2; D is unclear. The germline V and J ends were trimmed by 11 bases and 0 bases, with 19 bases remaining between them. The length of the CDR3 is 15 residues. CDR1 and CDR2 (germline): MDHEN, SYDVKM. The CDR3 DNA sequence: TGTGCCGCGGTACGTGAAACCCAAACTAACTATGGCTACACCTTC. Protein sequence: CAAVRETQTNYGYTF.

This rearrangement joins TRBV5-6 to TRBJ2-1; D unresolved. CDR1 is SGHDT, CDR2 YYEEEE, per germline. The CDR3 has 14 amino acids. The ends were cut back, 2 bases at V and 7 bases at J, with 13 bases in the middle. The CDR3 bases are TGTGCCAGCAGCTTTTACGTGGACGGAAATGAGCAGTTCTTC. Translation gives CASSFYVDGNEQFF.

DNA of the CDR3: TGTGCCAGCAGTCCGCGTTTCTTT. Translating it yields CASSPRFF. The rearrangement uses TRBV12-3 or TRBV12-4 and TRBJ1-1; D not certain. V was clipped by 5 bases and J by 13 bases, with 5 bases between them. CDR3 length: 8 amino acids.

The chain couples TRBV4-2 to TRBJ2-7; 9 bases map to TRBD2. V lost 4 bases and J lost 2; bases outside the gene matches: 9. The germline V gene has CDR1 LGHNA and CDR2 YNFKEQ. CDR3 length: 16 amino acids. The CDR3 loop is CASSPPLAGPTYEQYF. As DNA, the CDR3 is TGTGCCAGCAGCCCACCTCTAGCGGGGCCGACCTACGAGCAGTACTTC.

The chain is built from TRBV27 and TRBJ2-5, with TRBD1 matching over 10 bases. The last part of the DNA fits TRBJ2-4 better; the J call may be wrong. The CDR3 consists of 17 residues. Germline assignment: CDR1 MNHEY and CDR2 SMNVEV (reference sequence). The chain's CDR3 is CASSPYFRDRGSGIQYF. The CDR3 coding sequence is TGTGCCAGCAGTCCATACTTCCGGGACAGGGGATCGGGCATTCAGTACTTC.

This clonotype occurred once. The chain links TRBV7-2 to TRBJ2-1, with D possibly TRBD1 on 6 matching bases. The CDR3 sequence is 15 residues long. Germline V gene sequence: CDR1 SGHTA, CDR2 FQGNSA. V lost 4 bases, J lost 9 bases, and 19 bases lay in between. CDR3 nucleotides: TGTGCCAGCAGCTCACAGGGTGAGGGGTACGGTGAGCAGTTCTTC. As protein: CASSSQGEGYGEQFF.

This chain joins TRBV4-1 and TRBJ2-5; 7 positions match TRBD1. CDR1 and CDR2 from the germline V gene are MGHRA and YSYEKL. The CDR3 spans 16 residues. The V gene end was trimmed by 1 base and the J gene end by 1 base; junction bases not matched to a gene: 6. DNA for the CDR3: TGCGCCAGCAGCCAAGGTCTCAGGGGGATCCAAGAGACCCAGTACTTC. Encoded protein: CASSQGLRGIQETQYF.

The chain is built from TRBV5-1 and TRBJ2-5; 9 nucleotides agree with TRBD1. The CDR3 sequence is 15 residues long. V lost 4 bases, J lost 11 bases, and 15 bases stayed unmatched. From germline, CDR1 is SGHRS and CDR2 YFSETQ. In DNA form, the CDR3 reads TGCGCCAGCAGCCCGACCGGGACAGGGACGGAAGAGCAGTACTTC. Encoded protein: CASSPTGTGTEEQYF.